The 2 T cell receptor beta chains in this list originate from one sample, sequenced in a study of beta chain features in type 1 diabetes. Expressed TCRB transcripts were sequenced because the isolated RNA had all been reverse transcribed beforehand. The protocol was immunoSEQ multiplex PCR, while the TCRdb copy is restricted to in-frame clones and leaves out a portion. Of roughly 450,000 clones in the sample, over 9.5% are singletons; the top ten hold 0.045% to 0.05%. Sequenced: naive CD4+ T cells from blood. These receptors originate from a woman aged 18-29 years in good health.

This clone appeared a few times. The rearrangement joins TRBV5-1 to TRBJ2-7, with TRBD2 matching over 11 bases. The V gene's germline CDR1 is SGHRS and CDR2 YFSETQ. Trimming removed 1 base from V and 4 bases from J; junction bases left unmatched: 7. The CDR3 is 16 amino acids. CDR3 protein: CASSLRTSGSTYEQYF. DNA for the CDR3: TGCGCCAGCAGCTTGCGTACTAGCGGGAGTACTTACGAGCAGTACTTC.

This chain uses TRBV5-1 with TRBJ2-5; weak D call: TRBD1 (5 bases). This CDR3 comprises 14 residues. Trimming cost V 2 bases and J 0 bases, with 8 bases left between them. Germline assignment: CDR1 SGHRS and CDR2 YFSETQ. CDR3 residues: CASSFGHNQETQYF. The CDR3 DNA is TGCGCCAGCAGCTTTGGACATAACCAAGAGACCCAGTACTTC. Full variable domain (rest looked up from reference TRBV5-1 and TRBJ2-5): KAGVTQTPRYLIKTRGQQVTLSCSPISGHRSVSWYQQTPGQGLQFLFEYFSETQRNKGNFPGRFSGRQFSNSRSEMNVSTLELGDSALYLCASSFGHNQETQYFGPGTRLLVL.